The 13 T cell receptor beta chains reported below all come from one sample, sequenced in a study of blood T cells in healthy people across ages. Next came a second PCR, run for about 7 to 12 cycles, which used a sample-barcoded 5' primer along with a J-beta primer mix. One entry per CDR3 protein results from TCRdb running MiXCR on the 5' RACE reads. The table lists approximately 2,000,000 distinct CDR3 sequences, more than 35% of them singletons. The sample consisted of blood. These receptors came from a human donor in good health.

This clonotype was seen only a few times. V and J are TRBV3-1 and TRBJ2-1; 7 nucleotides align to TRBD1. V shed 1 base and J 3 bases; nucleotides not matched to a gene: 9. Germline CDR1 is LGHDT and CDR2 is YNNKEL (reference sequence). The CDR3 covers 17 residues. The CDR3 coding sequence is TGTGCCAGCAGCCAAGGTCCCTCAGGGGGAAACTACAATGAGCAGTTCTTC. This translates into CASSQGPSGGNYNEQFF.

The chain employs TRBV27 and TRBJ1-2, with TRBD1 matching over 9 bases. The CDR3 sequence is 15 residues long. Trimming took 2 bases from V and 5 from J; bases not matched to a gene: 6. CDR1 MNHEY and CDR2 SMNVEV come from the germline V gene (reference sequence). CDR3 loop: CASSLAGQGTYGYTF. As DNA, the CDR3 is TGTGCCAGCAGTTTAGCGGGACAGGGTACTTATGGCTACACCTTC.

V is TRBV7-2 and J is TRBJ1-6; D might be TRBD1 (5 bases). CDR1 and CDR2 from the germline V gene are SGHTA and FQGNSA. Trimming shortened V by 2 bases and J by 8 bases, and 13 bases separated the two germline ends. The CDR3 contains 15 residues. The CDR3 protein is CASSLKRQGDSPLHF. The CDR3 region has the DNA TGTGCCAGCAGCTTAAAACGGCAGGGAGATTCACCCCTCCACTTT. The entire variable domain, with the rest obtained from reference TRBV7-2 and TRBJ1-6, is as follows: GAGVSQSPSNKVTEKGKDVELRCDPISGHTALYWYRQSLGQGLEFLIYFQGNSAPDKSGLPSDRFSAERTGGSVSTLTIQRTQQEDSAVYLCASSLKRQGDSPLHFGNGTRLTVT.

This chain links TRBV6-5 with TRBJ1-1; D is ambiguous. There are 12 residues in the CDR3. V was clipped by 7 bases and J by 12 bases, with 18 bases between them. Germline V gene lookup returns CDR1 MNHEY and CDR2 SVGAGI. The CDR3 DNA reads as TGTGCCAGCACCAACCCACCTCTGAGATCTTTCTTT. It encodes CASTNPPLRSFF.

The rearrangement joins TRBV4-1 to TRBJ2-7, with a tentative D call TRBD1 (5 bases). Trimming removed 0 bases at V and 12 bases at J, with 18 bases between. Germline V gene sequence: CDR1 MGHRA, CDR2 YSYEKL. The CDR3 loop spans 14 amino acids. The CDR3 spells CASSQDEQASQGYF. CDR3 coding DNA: TGCGCCAGCAGCCAAGACGAACAGGCCTCTCAGGGGTACTTC.

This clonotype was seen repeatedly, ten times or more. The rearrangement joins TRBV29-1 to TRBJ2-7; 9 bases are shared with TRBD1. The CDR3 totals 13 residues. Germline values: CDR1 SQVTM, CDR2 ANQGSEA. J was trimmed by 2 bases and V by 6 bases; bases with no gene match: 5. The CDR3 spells CSVVGTGTYEQYF. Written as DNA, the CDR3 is TGCAGCGTGGTCGGGACAGGGACCTACGAGCAGTACTTC.

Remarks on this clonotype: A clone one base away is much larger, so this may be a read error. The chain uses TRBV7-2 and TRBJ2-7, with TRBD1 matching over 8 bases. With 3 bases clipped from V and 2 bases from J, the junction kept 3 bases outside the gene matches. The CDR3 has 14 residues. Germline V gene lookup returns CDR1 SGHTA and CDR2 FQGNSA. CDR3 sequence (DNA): TGTGCCAGCAGCTTCCCGGGACAGGCCTACGAGCAGTACTTC. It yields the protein CASSFPGQAYEQYF.

CDR3 in DNA: TGCAGTGCACGGGACAGACGGACCTCCTACGAGCAGTACTTC. It translates to CSARDRRTSYEQYF. This chain uses TRBV20-1 with TRBJ2-4, with 7 bases aligning to TRBD1. The DNA matches TRBJ2-7 better at its end, which makes the J call doubtful. The germline V gene has CDR1 DFQATT and CDR2 SNEGSKA (reference sequence). The CDR3 sequence is 14 residues long.

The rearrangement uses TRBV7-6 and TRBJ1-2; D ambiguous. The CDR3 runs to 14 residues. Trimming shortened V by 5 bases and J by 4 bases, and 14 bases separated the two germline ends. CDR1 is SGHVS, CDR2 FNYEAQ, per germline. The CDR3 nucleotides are TGTGCCAGCAGCCGTATAGGGTTAGGCTATGGCTACACCTTC. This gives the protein CASSRIGLGYGYTF.

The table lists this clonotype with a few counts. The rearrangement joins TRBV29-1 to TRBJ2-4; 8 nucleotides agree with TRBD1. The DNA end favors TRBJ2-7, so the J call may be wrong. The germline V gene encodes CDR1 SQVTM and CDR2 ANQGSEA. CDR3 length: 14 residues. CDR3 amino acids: CSVEKQGAPYEQYF. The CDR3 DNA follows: TGCAGCGTTGAGAAGCAGGGGGCCCCCTACGAGCAGTACTTC.

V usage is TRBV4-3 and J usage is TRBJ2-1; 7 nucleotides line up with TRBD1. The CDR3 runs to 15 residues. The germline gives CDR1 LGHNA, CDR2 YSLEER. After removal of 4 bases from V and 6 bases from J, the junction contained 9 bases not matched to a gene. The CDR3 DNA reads TGCGCCAGCAGCCTACGTTGGGACAGTACCAATGAGCAGTTCTTC. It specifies CASSLRWDSTNEQFF.

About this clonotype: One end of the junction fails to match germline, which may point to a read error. CDR3 loop: CASRLEGLGVPLNTEAFF. The DNA of the CDR3 is TGTGCCAGCAGATTGGAGGGGCTCGGCGTCCCGCTGAACACTGAAGCTTTCTTT. This chain joins TRBV5-8 and TRBJ1-1; possible D gene TRBD1, 5 bases. This CDR3 has 18 amino acids. Germline V gene data show CDR1 as SGHTS and CDR2 as YDEGEE.

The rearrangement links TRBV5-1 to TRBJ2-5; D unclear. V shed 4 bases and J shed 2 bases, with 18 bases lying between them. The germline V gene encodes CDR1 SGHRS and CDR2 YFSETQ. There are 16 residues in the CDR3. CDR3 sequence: CASSPPTTHAQETQYF. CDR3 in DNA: TGCGCCAGCAGCCCCCCGACCACACATGCTCAAGAGACCCAGTACTTC.